Following are 14 T cell receptor beta chains from one sample sequenced in a study of T cell responses to AZD1222 COVID-19 vaccine. The method was immunoSEQ multiplex PCR; TCRdb's version includes in-frame clones alone and lacks a portion of them. The sample gives about 160,000 clones, about 88% of which show up once; more than 5% is in the top ten. Specimen: peripheral blood, collected on day 0 of AZD1222 vaccination. The origin of the receptors is an adult in good health.

The chain carries TRBV6-5 and TRBJ1-1; D might be TRBD1 (6 bases). V was trimmed by 7 bases and J by 3 bases, leaving 15 bases between them. Per the germline V gene, CDR1 is MNHEY and CDR2 is SVGAGI. The CDR3 extends over 14 amino acids. CDR3: CASTQGLGDTEAFF. In DNA, the CDR3 is TGTGCCAGCACCCAGGGGTTGGGTGACACTGAAGCTTTCTTT.

The chain recombines TRBV6-2 or TRBV6-3 with TRBJ2-7; 7 bases fit TRBD1. V lost 6 bases to trimming and J lost 5 bases; unmatched junction nucleotides: 4. The CDR3 loop spans 12 amino acids. The germline gives CDR1 MNHEY, CDR2 SVGEGT. CDR3 nucleotide sequence: TGTGCCAGCAGCCTTGACAGGGACGAGCAGTACTTC. Encoded protein: CASSLDRDEQYF.

The chain combines TRBV5-6 with TRBJ2-1; 9 bases line up with TRBD2. V dropped 4 bases and J dropped 4; count of bases not matched to a gene: 9. CDR1 is SGHDT, CDR2 YYEEEE, per germline. The CDR3 has 16 amino acids. The CDR3 coding sequence is TGTGCCAGCAGCCCCCTAAGCGGGGGGACTTACAATGAGCAGTTCTTC. It encodes CASSPLSGGTYNEQFF.

This clone was detected only a few times. The chain uses TRBV7-9 and TRBJ1-4; D call uncertain. V lost 5 bases and J 3 bases, leaving 13 bases between the germline ends. The CDR3 loop spans 15 amino acids. The germline CDR1 and CDR2 sequences are SEHNR and FQNEAQ (reference sequence). This CDR3 is CASSASGRSNEKLFF. DNA of the CDR3: TGTGCCAGCAGCGCCTCCGGAAGGTCTAATGAAAAACTGTTTTTT.

This rearrangement joins TRBV19 to TRBJ1-4; TRBD1 might be the D (6 bases). The V gene lost 1 base and the J gene lost 7 bases, with 19 bases spanning the gap. CDR1 and CDR2 from the germline V gene are LNHDA and SQIVND (reference sequence). The CDR3 is 17 residues long. The CDR3 here is CASSIAGGRRSREKLFF. The CDR3 DNA reads as TGTGCCAGTAGTATAGCGGGGGGGCGCCGGAGTCGTGAAAAACTGTTTTTT.

This sequence joins TRBV27 and TRBJ1-2; D perhaps matches TRBD1 (5 bases). The CDR3 has 14 residues. V gave up 3 bases and J gave up 7 bases, with 15 bases separating them. The germline CDR1 and CDR2 sequences are MNHEY and SMNVEV (reference sequence). CDR3 sequence: CASSLDSGYIGYTF. In nucleotides, the CDR3 is TGTGCCAGCAGTTTGGATTCAGGGTATATTGGCTACACCTTC.

Only one count was recorded for this clone. The chain is built from TRBV28 and TRBJ2-1, with 13 bases fitting TRBD2. This CDR3 comprises 18 residues. Trimming removed 4 bases from V and 7 bases from J; junction bases left unmatched: 13. The germline V gene encodes CDR1 MDHEN and CDR2 SYDVKM. The CDR3 spells CASSSRLAGGLVLNEQFF. CDR3 coding DNA: TGTGCCAGCAGTTCCCGACTAGCGGGAGGACTAGTTTTAAATGAGCAGTTCTTC.

The chain joins TRBV7-2 to TRBJ2-4; D is unresolved. Per the germline V gene, CDR1 is SGHTA and CDR2 is FQGNSA. CDR3 size: 15 residues. Trimming took off 0 bases at V and 1 base at J, with 7 bases between the two ends. For the CDR3, the DNA is TGTGCCAGCAGCTTAGCGTGGATGGCCAAAAACATTCAGTACTTC. It codes for CASSLAWMAKNIQYF.

A note on this clone: Compared with germline, one end of the junction differs, possibly owing to a read error. The rearrangement links TRBV6-2 or TRBV6-3 to TRBJ1-6, with 7 bases that match TRBD1. Per the germline V gene, CDR1 is MNHEY and CDR2 is SVGEGT. CDR3 length: 15 amino acids. The CDR3 is CASSPAQGDNSPLHF. The CDR3 region has the DNA TGTGCCAGCAGTCCAGCGCAGGGGGATAACTCACCCCTCCACTTT.

The chain links TRBV7-2 to TRBJ1-5; 7 positions agree with TRBD1. The length of the CDR3 is 15 residues. Trimming removed 3 bases from V and 3 bases from J; junction bases left unmatched: 5. Germline CDR1 is SGHTA and CDR2 is FQGNSA. CDR3 region: CASSLERGPNQPQHF. CDR3 nucleotides: TGTGCCAGCAGCTTGGAAAGGGGGCCCAATCAGCCCCAGCATTTT. Variable domain in full (rest from reference TRBV7-2 and TRBJ1-5): GAGVSQSPSNKVTEKGKDVELRCDPISGHTALYWYRQSLGQGLEFLIYFQGNSAPDKSGLPSDRFSAERTGGSVSTLTIQRTQQEDSAVYLCASSLERGPNQPQHFGDGTRLSIL.

The V and J genes are TRBV29-1 and TRBJ1-1, with D hard to call. CDR1 is SQVTM and CDR2 is ANQGSEA in the germline V gene. This CDR3 has 12 residues. Trimming pared 3 bases from V and 2 bases from J, leaving 7 bases between. CDR3 DNA: TGCAGCGTTGAGTCGGGAAACACTGAAGCTTTCTTT. Translation gives CSVESGNTEAFF.

In DNA, the CDR3 is TGTGCCAGCAGTAGGACAGGGTCCAACTATGGCTACACCTTC. Protein: CASSRTGSNYGYTF. The chain uses TRBV27 and TRBJ1-2; 8 bases line up with TRBD1. After removal of 5 bases from V and 2 bases from J, the junction contained 4 bases not matched to a gene. CDR3 size: 14 residues. Germline lookup yields CDR1 MNHEY and CDR2 SMNVEV (reference sequence).

The V gene is TRBV19, the J gene TRBJ1-2; D might be TRBD1 (5 bases). Germline V gene data show CDR1 as LNHDA and CDR2 as SQIVND (reference sequence). This CDR3 is 12 amino acids long. Trimming took off 4 bases at V and 4 bases at J, with 7 bases between the two ends. The chain's CDR3 is CASSRDSYGYTF. CDR3 nucleotide sequence: TGTGCCAGTAGTAGAGACAGCTATGGCTACACCTTC.

The V call is TRBV5-6, the J call TRBJ1-3, with 7 bases aligning to TRBD1. The CDR3 is 17 residues long. V lost 3 bases, J lost 0 bases, and 9 bases stayed unmatched. Germline CDR1 SGHDT, CDR2 YYEEEE. CDR3: CASSSPTGALSGNTIYF. DNA of the CDR3: TGTGCCAGCAGCTCCCCTACAGGGGCCCTCTCTGGAAACACCATATATTTT.